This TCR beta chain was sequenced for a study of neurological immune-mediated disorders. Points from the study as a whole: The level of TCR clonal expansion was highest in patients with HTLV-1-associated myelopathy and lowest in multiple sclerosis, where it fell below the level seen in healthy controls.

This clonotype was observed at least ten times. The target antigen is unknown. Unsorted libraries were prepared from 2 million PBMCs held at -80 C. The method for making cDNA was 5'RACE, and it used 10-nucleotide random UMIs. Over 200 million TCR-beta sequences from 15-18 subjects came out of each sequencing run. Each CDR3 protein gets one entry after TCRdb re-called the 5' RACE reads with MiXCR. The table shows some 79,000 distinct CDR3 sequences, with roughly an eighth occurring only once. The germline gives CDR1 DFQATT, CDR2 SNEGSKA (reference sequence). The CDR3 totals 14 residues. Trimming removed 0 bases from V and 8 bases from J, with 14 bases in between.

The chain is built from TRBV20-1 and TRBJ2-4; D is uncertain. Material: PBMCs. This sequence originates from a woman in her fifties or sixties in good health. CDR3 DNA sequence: TGCAGTGCTAGAGATCCCGCCGCATGGGACATTCAGTACTTC. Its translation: CSARDPAAWDIQYF.